These 14 T cell receptor beta chains originate from one sample sequenced in a study of T cell responses to AZD1222 COVID-19 vaccine. TCRdb's table, derived via immunoSEQ multiplex PCR, lists solely in-frame clones and lacks some. The data hold 120,000 to 150,000 clones, with around 93% observed a single time. The specimen comprised peripheral blood, sampled 28 days after the second AZD1222 dose. These receptor sequences come from an adult who received the AZD1222 COVID-19 vaccine.

The chain couples TRBV18 to TRBJ2-7; the match to TRBD1 covers 7 bases. This CDR3 is 16 amino acids long. Trimming took 3 bases from V and 6 from J; bases not matched to a gene: 14. Germline assignment: CDR1 KGHSH and CDR2 LQKENI. The CDR3 region is CASSPKGTGVNSEQYF. The CDR3 region has the DNA TGTGCCAGCTCACCTAAGGGAACAGGGGTGAATTCCGAGCAGTACTTC.

This chain uses TRBV19 with TRBJ1-1; 8 nucleotides match TRBD1. The length of the CDR3 is 13 residues. V lost 9 bases to trimming and J lost 5 bases; unmatched junction nucleotides: 8. The germline V gene encodes CDR1 LNHDA and CDR2 SQIVND (reference sequence). The CDR3 nucleotides are TGTGCCAGCAGCCGGACAGGGAGGACTGAAGCTTTCTTT. This encodes CASSRTGRTEAFF.

The V and J genes are TRBV18 and TRBJ2-1; 11 bases match TRBD1. Trimming took 6 bases from V and 7 from J; bases not matched to a gene: 8. CDR3 length: 15 residues. Germline CDR1 is KGHSH and CDR2 is LQKENI. The CDR3 spells CASSEEDRGRNEQFF. CDR3 bases: TGTGCCAGCTCCGAAGAGGACAGGGGGCGTAATGAGCAGTTCTTC. The whole variable domain, remainder taken from reference TRBV18 and TRBJ2-1, is NAGVMQNPRHLVRRRGQEARLRCSPMKGHSHVYWYRQLPEEGLKFMVYLQKENIIDESGMPKERFSAEFPKEGPSILRIQQVVRGDSAAYFCASSEEDRGRNEQFFGPGTRLTVL.

The V and J genes are TRBV5-1 and TRBJ2-3; 14 bases align to TRBD2. Losses at the gene ends were 5 bases for V and 0 bases for J; bases not matched to a gene: 11. The CDR3 length is 19 residues. Germline CDR1 is SGHRS and CDR2 is YFSETQ. The CDR3 loop is CASSSGLAGGLSSTDTQYF. For the CDR3, the DNA is TGCGCCAGCAGTTCCGGACTAGCGGGGGGTCTTTCTAGCACAGATACGCAGTATTTT.

This chain joins TRBV29-1 and TRBJ1-2; D is unclear. Trimming pared 4 bases from V and 3 bases from J, leaving 6 bases between. In germline, CDR1 is SQVTM, CDR2 ANQGSEA. The CDR3 extends over 11 amino acids. This CDR3 reads CSVVGDYGYTF. The DNA of the CDR3 is TGCAGCGTTGTGGGCGACTATGGCTACACCTTC.

The chain couples TRBV4-1 to TRBJ1-6, with 11 bases lining up with TRBD1. The CDR3 totals 16 residues. Per germline, CDR1 MGHRA and CDR2 YSYEKL. With V trimmed by 3 bases and J by 8 bases, 6 bases remained unmatched. Written as DNA, the CDR3 is TGCGCCAGCAGCCAGCCGGGACAGGGGGAATATTCACCCCTCCACTTT. This sequence encodes CASSQPGQGEYSPLHF.

The chain recombines TRBV7-6 with TRBJ2-2; 8 nucleotides line up with TRBD1. Trimming at V came to 4 bases and at J to 6 bases, leaving 4 bases not matched to a gene. Germline loops: CDR1 SGHVS, CDR2 FNYEAQ. The CDR3 has 14 amino acids. Written as DNA, the CDR3 is TGTGCCAGCAGCTCCAGGGGGCCCCCCGGGGAGCTGTTTTTT. This translates into CASSSRGPPGELFF. Looking up the rest from reference TRBV7-6 and TRBJ2-2 gives the full variable domain: GAGVSQSPRYKVTKRGQDVALRCDPISGHVSLYWYRQALGQGPEFLTYFNYEAQQDKSGLPNDRFSAERPEGSISTLTIQRTEQRDSAMYRCASSSRGPPGELFFGEGSRLTVL.

Comments on this clone: At the DNA level, this CDR3 is encoded by other sequences in the same sample as well. The V and J genes are TRBV6-4 and TRBJ2-1; unclear D gene. The germline V gene encodes CDR1 MRHNA and CDR2 SNTAGT. CDR3 length: 12 amino acids. V was cut by 0 bases and J by 3 bases, with 0 bases left in between. This CDR3 is CASSDSYNEQFF. The CDR3 DNA reads TGTGCCAGCAGTGACTCCTACAATGAGCAGTTCTTC.

The chain employs TRBV29-1 and TRBJ1-2, with 8 bases that match TRBD1. The CDR3 length is 18 residues. The germline V gene has CDR1 SQVTM and CDR2 ANQGSEA. With 5 bases clipped from V and 4 bases from J, the junction kept 21 bases outside the gene matches. The CDR3 reads CSVPLIRGRLPTPYGYTF. CDR3 nucleotides: TGCAGCGTTCCTTTAATCAGGGGGCGCTTACCTACCCCCTATGGCTACACCTTC.

The chain joins TRBV7-9 to TRBJ2-1; the match to TRBD1 covers 7 bases. Germline CDR1 is SEHNR and CDR2 is FQNEAQ (reference sequence). Trimming cost V 4 bases and J 10 bases; bases outside gene matches: 4. This CDR3 is built from 12 residues. CDR3 bases: TGTGCCAGCAGCTCGGGACAGATCGAGCAGTTCTTC. This gives the protein CASSSGQIEQFF.

The genes are TRBV29-1 and TRBJ1-4, with D unresolved. Germline CDR1 and CDR2: SQVTM and ANQGSEA. Deletions cut 7 bases from V and 8 bases from J, with 14 bases between. The CDR3 length is 12 residues. The CDR3 protein is CSATQMGEKLFF. CDR3 coding DNA: TGCAGCGCAACACAAATGGGAGAAAAACTGTTTTTT.

The chain has TRBV7-9 and TRBJ2-3; tentatively, D is TRBD2 (6 bases). V was shortened by 7 bases and J by 9 bases, with 29 bases between the two germline ends. This CDR3 has 17 residues. Germline V gene sequence: CDR1 SEHNR, CDR2 FQNEAQ (reference sequence). CDR3 protein: CASTKNPTGEGLGTQYF. In DNA form, the CDR3 reads TGTGCCAGCACCAAAAATCCTACGGGAGAGGGGCTGGGGACGCAGTATTTT.

This clone was seen just once. This chain links TRBV5-1 with TRBJ1-2; no reliable D call. V was trimmed by 0 bases and J by 11 bases, leaving 11 bases between them. This CDR3 has 12 residues. CDR1 SGHRS and CDR2 YFSETQ come from the germline V gene. CDR3 protein: CASSLDREGYTF. In DNA, the CDR3 is TGCGCCAGCAGCTTGGACCGGGAAGGGTACACCTTC.

Only one count was recorded for this clone. The chain recombines TRBV7-8 with TRBJ1-5; D ambiguous. Trimming took 5 bases from V and 0 from J, leaving 20 bases between them. There are 18 residues in the CDR3. CDR1 is SGHVS, CDR2 FQNEAQ, per germline. CDR3 loop: CASSQIGPGRDSNQPQHF. In DNA, the CDR3 is TGTGCCAGCAGCCAGATTGGGCCGGGTAGGGATAGCAATCAGCCCCAGCATTTT.